These 8 T cell receptor beta chains originate from one sample sequenced in a study of blood T cell repertoires in COVID-19. Profiled with immunoSEQ multiplex PCR; TCRdb holds only in-frame clones, not every one. The sample contains hundreds of thousands of clones, around four fifths of which appear only once. Material for sequencing was peripheral blood. These receptors were taken from a woman aged 45-59 years with acute or convalescent COVID-19.

The chain has TRBV19 and TRBJ2-7, with 10 positions matching TRBD2. Germline lookup yields CDR1 LNHDA and CDR2 SQIVND (reference sequence). The CDR3 loop spans 16 amino acids. V shed 3 bases, J shed 1 base, and the junction held 6 bases outside the gene matches. CDR3 protein: CASSMKGLAASYEQYF. CDR3 nucleotides: TGTGCCAGTAGTATGAAAGGACTAGCGGCGTCCTACGAGCAGTACTTC.

The J gene is TRBJ1-1, the V gene TRBV25-1; D is undetermined. Germline CDR1 reads MGHDK; CDR2 reads SYGVNS. The CDR3 extends over 13 amino acids. Trimming left V 2 bases short and J 5 bases short, with 9 bases between. The CDR3 sequence: CASSEHRGTEAFF. The CDR3 bases are TGTGCCAGCAGTGAACACCGGGGAACTGAAGCTTTCTTT.

This chain uses TRBV13 with TRBJ1-1; D gene unclear. The CDR3 loop spans 14 amino acids. The V and J ends lost 0 bases and 2 bases respectively, with 7 bases between them. Germline values: CDR1 PRHDT, CDR2 FYEKMQ (reference sequence). CDR3 bases: TGTGCCAGCAGCTTAGGTCGGGGTAACACTGAAGCTTTCTTT. Amino acids: CASSLGRGNTEAFF.

This clone was found a few times. V gene TRBV29-1 combines with J gene TRBJ2-5; 9 bases fit TRBD1. The V segment lost 6 bases and the J segment 7 bases; nucleotides outside the gene matches: 9. This CDR3 is built from 13 residues. From germline, CDR1 is SQVTM and CDR2 ANQGSEA. The DNA for the CDR3 is TGCAGCGTGGGGGACAGGGTGTTGGCGACCCAGTACTTC. This translates into CSVGDRVLATQYF.

Remarks on this clone: A read error may be the cause here, since a much bigger clone is one base away. The V call is TRBV6-5, the J call TRBJ2-2; no firm D call. CDR1 is MNHEY and CDR2 is SVGAGI in the germline V gene. CDR3 length: 15 amino acids. The ends were cut back, 0 bases at V and 1 base at J, with 6 bases in the middle. Written as DNA, the CDR3 is TGTGCCAGCAGTTACTCGACGGGGAACACCGGGGAGCTGTTTTTT. Protein sequence: CASSYSTGNTGELFF.

The genes are TRBV2 and TRBJ2-7, with TRBD1 matching 9 bases. V was pared by 6 bases and J by 0 bases, with 9 bases of the junction left unmatched. CDR1 and CDR2 from the germline V gene are SNHLY and FYNNEI. The CDR3 runs to 16 residues. CDR3 in amino acids: CASSPGQGLSSYEQYF. CDR3 coding DNA: TGTGCCAGCAGCCCGGGACAGGGTCTGAGCTCCTACGAGCAGTACTTC.

This clone was detected once. The V and J genes are TRBV18 and TRBJ2-1; D perhaps matches TRBD2 (5 bases). CDR1 KGHSH and CDR2 LQKENI come from the germline V gene. This CDR3 comprises 16 residues. V was cut by 2 bases and J by 2 bases, with 13 bases left in between. CDR3 coding DNA: TGTGCCAGCTCACCAGGACTCCTTAAGACCTACAATGAGCAGTTCTTC. Translated: CASSPGLLKTYNEQFF. The full variable domain, with the rest looked up from reference TRBV18 and TRBJ2-1, is NAGVMQNPRHLVRRRGQEARLRCSPMKGHSHVYWYRQLPEEGLKFMVYLQKENIIDESGMPKERFSAEFPKEGPSILRIQQVVRGDSAAYFCASSPGLLKTYNEQFFGPGTRLTVL.

The chain carries TRBV5-1 and TRBJ2-7; TRBD2 might be the D (5 bases). Deletions cut 4 bases from V and 3 bases from J, with 8 bases between. CDR3 length equals 12 residues. Germline V gene sequence: CDR1 SGHRS, CDR2 YFSETQ. This chain's CDR3 is CASSLGVYEQYF. The CDR3 DNA reads TGCGCCAGCAGCCTCGGGGTCTACGAGCAGTACTTC.